The next 32 T cell receptor beta chains were all read from a single sample in a study of beta chain features in type 1 diabetes. cDNA synthesis used the whole RNA isolate, giving expressed TCRB sequences. Profiled with immunoSEQ multiplex PCR; TCRdb holds only in-frame clones, not every one. Found here are over 500,000 clones, around a sixth of them singletons; the top ten hold around 0.095%. The sample comprised naive CD4+ T cells from blood. The receptors here all came from a man aged 18 to 29 in good health.

The table lists this clone with a few counts. Other DNA sequences from this sample encode an identical CDR3 as well. V is TRBV6-5 and J is TRBJ1-3; no clear D. The CDR3 has 15 residues. Per the germline V gene, CDR1 is MNHEY and CDR2 is SVGAGI. Trimming took off 2 bases at V and 0 bases at J, with 8 bases between the two ends. CDR3 in amino acids: CASSYGGNSGNTIYF. The CDR3 DNA follows: TGTGCCAGCAGTTACGGTGGGAACTCTGGAAACACCATATATTTT.

Only a few counts were recorded for this clone. The rearrangement links TRBV18 to TRBJ1-2; D gene unclear. V was trimmed by 3 bases and J by 1 base, leaving 3 bases between them. Germline values: CDR1 KGHSH, CDR2 LQKENI. This CDR3 contains 12 residues. CDR3 amino acids: CASSPLNYGYTF. The DNA of the CDR3 is TGTGCCAGCTCACCCCTTAACTATGGCTACACCTTC.

This clone appeared a few times. This chain uses TRBV7-3 with TRBJ2-5; D gene uncertain. CDR1 and CDR2 from the germline V gene are SGHTA and FQGTGA. V lost 4 bases and J lost 4, with 10 bases in between. This CDR3 contains 13 residues. The DNA for the CDR3 is TGTGCCAGCAGCTCAAACATGGGAGAGACCCAGTACTTC. Its protein is CASSSNMGETQYF.

This clone was detected only a few times. This chain links TRBV21-1 with TRBJ2-3. TRBV21-1 is a pseudogene. CDR3 length equals 13 residues. DNA for the CDR3: TGTGCCAGCAGCAAAGGGGTCACAGATACGCAGTATTTT. Amino acids: CASSKGVTDTQYF.

The chain recombines TRBV5-1 with TRBJ1-4; the match to TRBD1 covers 7 bases. Losses at the gene ends were 1 base for V and 0 bases for J; bases not matched to a gene: 6. Looked up from germline, CDR1 is SGHRS and CDR2 is YFSETQ. The CDR3 runs to 17 residues. CDR3 nucleotides: TGCGCCAGCAGCTTGTCCGGGACAGCCGCAACTAATGAAAAACTGTTTTTT. Translation gives CASSLSGTAATNEKLFF.

Only a few counts were recorded for this clone. This chain uses TRBV7-2 with TRBJ2-1; no definite D call. The germline V gene has CDR1 SGHTA and CDR2 FQGNSA. This CDR3 has 12 residues. Between the trimmed V and J ends, which lost 6 bases and 9 bases, there was a span of 12 bases. CDR3 sequence (DNA): TGTGCCAGCAGGCCCGGTTCGGGTGAGCAGTTCTTC. This translates into CASRPGSGEQFF.

This clone appeared a few times. The CDR3 region is CASSSRDSQYF. The CDR3 DNA is TGTGCCAGCAGCTCTAGGGACAGTCAGTATTTT. The chain is built from TRBV7-2 and TRBJ2-3; 7 bases agree with TRBD1. The CDR3 length is 11 residues. Unmatched junction bases numbered 4, after V lost 4 bases and J lost 12 bases. Germline CDR1 SGHTA, CDR2 FQGNSA.

The chain employs TRBV5-1 and TRBJ2-5; D uncertain. V was shortened by 4 bases and J by 3 bases, with 16 bases between the two germline ends. The CDR3 totals 15 residues. Germline CDR1 is SGHRS and CDR2 is YFSETQ. In DNA form, the CDR3 reads TGCGCCAGCAGCCCTGGAACCCACACTAAAGAGACCCAGTACTTC. Translated, it gives CASSPGTHTKETQYF.

The CDR3 is CASSRRDSGGHNEQFF. CDR3 coding DNA: TGTGCCAGCAGCCGCCGGGATAGCGGGGGCCACAATGAGCAGTTCTTC. The rearrangement uses TRBV7-6 and TRBJ2-1, with 9 positions matching TRBD2. The CDR3 is 16 residues long. V was clipped by 5 bases and J by 5 bases; unmatched bases: 10. The V gene's germline CDR1 is SGHVS and CDR2 FNYEAQ. Full variable domain (rest looked up from reference TRBV7-6 and TRBJ2-1): GAGVSQSPRYKVTKRGQDVALRCDPISGHVSLYWYRQALGQGPEFLTYFNYEAQQDKSGLPNDRFSAERPEGSISTLTIQRTEQRDSAMYRCASSRRDSGGHNEQFFGPGTRLTVL.

The CDR3 DNA reads TGTGCCAGCAGCCGTACAACTAATGAAAAACTGTTTTTT. Translation: CASSRTTNEKLFF. The chain recombines TRBV7-2 with TRBJ1-4; D unclear. The germline V gene encodes CDR1 SGHTA and CDR2 FQGNSA. The V gene lost 5 bases and the J gene lost 0 bases, with 4 bases spanning the gap. The CDR3 consists of 13 residues.

This clone turned up a few times. V usage is TRBV2 and J usage is TRBJ2-4; 7 bases match TRBD1. The V segment lost 8 bases and the J segment 0 bases; nucleotides outside the gene matches: 1. The CDR3 is 13 amino acids. Germline values: CDR1 SNHLY, CDR2 FYNNEI. CDR3 bases: TGTGCCAGCCAGGGGGTAGCCAAAAACATTCAGTACTTC. Translated: CASQGVAKNIQYF.

The chain recombines TRBV4-3 with TRBJ2-5, with 12 bases fitting TRBD2. Germline V lookup: CDR1 LGHNA, CDR2 YSLEER. The CDR3 is 19 residues long. The ends lost 0 bases at V and 4 bases at J; junction bases unmatched: 12. The CDR3 sequence is CASSQDSDRLAGARETQYF. CDR3 in DNA: TGCGCCAGCAGCCAAGATAGCGATCGACTAGCGGGAGCACGAGAGACCCAGTACTTC.

This chain joins TRBV30 and TRBJ1-3; perhaps TRBD1 as D (5 bases). Trimming pared 3 bases from V and 0 bases from J, leaving 9 bases between. The CDR3 is made up of 14 amino acids. Per germline, CDR1 GTSNPN and CDR2 SVGIG (reference sequence). In nucleotides, the CDR3 is TGTGCCTGGAGGGGGGTTAACTCTGGAAACACCATATATTTT. Its translation: CAWRGVNSGNTIYF.

This clone came up a few times. The chain couples TRBV9 to TRBJ2-7, with 9 nucleotides matching TRBD2. J was trimmed by 7 bases and V by 7 bases; bases with no gene match: 12. Germline CDR1 is SGDLS and CDR2 is YYNGEE. CDR3 length: 14 residues. CDR3 region: CASGPSGVTHEQYF. CDR3 coding DNA: TGTGCCAGCGGCCCTAGCGGGGTGACCCATGAGCAGTACTTC.

The chain links TRBV20-1 to TRBJ2-7; D gene unclear. V was shortened by 6 bases and J by 3 bases, with 9 bases between the two germline ends. Per the germline V gene, CDR1 is DFQATT and CDR2 is SNEGSKA (reference sequence). The CDR3 contains 11 residues. The CDR3 DNA sequence: TGCAGTGCGCCACTGATCTACGAGCAGTACTTC. Translated: CSAPLIYEQYF.

The rearrangement links TRBV28 to TRBJ1-4; the D is unclear. In germline, CDR1 is MDHEN, CDR2 SYDVKM. There are 16 residues in the CDR3. Between the trimmed V and J ends, which lost 6 bases and 2 bases, there was a span of 16 bases. The CDR3 region has the DNA TGTGCCAGCAGGGGTGAGGGATTGCCTACTAATGAAAAACTGTTTTTT. It encodes CASRGEGLPTNEKLFF.

J is TRBJ2-2 and V is TRBV5-4, with D maybe TRBD2 (6 bases). Trimming took off 0 bases at V and 5 bases at J, with 20 bases between the two ends. The germline CDR1 and CDR2 sequences are SGHNT and YYREEE (reference sequence). The CDR3 covers 18 residues. CDR3 region: CASSLGGIGGRKTGELFF. In nucleotides, the CDR3 is TGTGCCAGCAGCTTGGGCGGGATCGGGGGAAGGAAAACCGGGGAGCTGTTTTTT.

The chain employs TRBV4-2 and TRBJ2-7, with a weak D call TRBD1 (7 bases). The V gene's germline CDR1 is LGHNA and CDR2 YNFKEQ. This CDR3 spans 15 amino acids. V was cut by 3 bases and J by 0 bases, with 12 bases left in between. CDR3 sequence reads: CASSQEGQSSYEQYF. CDR3 DNA: TGTGCCAGCAGCCAGGAGGGACAGAGCTCCTACGAGCAGTACTTC.

This CDR3 is CASSPATGEFGYTF. The CDR3 bases are TGTGCCAGCAGTCCCGCGACAGGGGAATTTGGCTACACCTTC. This chain uses TRBV2 with TRBJ1-2; TRBD1 aligns across 8 bases. This CDR3 has 14 residues. V was clipped by 5 bases and J by 7 bases; unmatched bases: 9. CDR1 SNHLY and CDR2 FYNNEI come from the germline V gene.

This clone was seen more than once but under ten times. This chain links TRBV15 with TRBJ1-4, with a tentative D call TRBD1 (5 bases). The CDR3 totals 16 residues. From germline, CDR1 is LNHNV and CDR2 YYDKDF (reference sequence). Trimming cost V 0 bases and J 8 bases, with 16 bases left between them. For the CDR3, the DNA is TGTGCCACCAGCAGAGAACGGTGGGGGGTCGGGGAAAAACTGTTTTTT. Translation gives CATSRERWGVGEKLFF. The whole variable domain, remainder taken from reference TRBV15 and TRBJ1-4, is DAMVIQNPRYQVTQFGKPVTLSCSQTLNHNVMYWYQQKSSQAPKLLFHYYDKDFNNEADTPDNFQSRRPNTSFCFLDIRSPGLGDTAMYLCATSRERWGVGEKLFFGSGTQLSVL.

CDR3 protein: CASSYRTTGGKNIQYF. The DNA for the CDR3 is TGCGCCAGCAGCTACCGAACGACAGGGGGTAAAAACATTCAGTACTTC. This chain links TRBV5-1 with TRBJ2-4, with 9 positions matching TRBD1. Per germline, CDR1 SGHRS and CDR2 YFSETQ. The CDR3 consists of 16 residues. V dropped 3 bases and J dropped 4; count of bases not matched to a gene: 8. Using reference TRBV5-1 and TRBJ2-4 for the parts outside the CDR3, the full variable domain is KAGVTQTPRYLIKTRGQQVTLSCSPISGHRSVSWYQQTPGQGLQFLFEYFSETQRNKGNFPGRFSGRQFSNSRSEMNVSTLELGDSALYLCASSYRTTGGKNIQYFGAGTRLSVL.

This clone has a handful of counts. The V gene is TRBV9, the J gene TRBJ1-4, with a tentative D call TRBD1 (5 bases). The CDR3 consists of 16 residues. V gave up 0 bases and J gave up 7 bases, with 16 bases separating them. The V gene's germline CDR1 is SGDLS and CDR2 YYNGEE. The CDR3 nucleotides are TGTGCCAGCAGCGTAGATGCGGGGGTCTATAGTGAAAAACTGTTTTTT. Its translation: CASSVDAGVYSEKLFF. Based on the CDR3 plus reference TRBV9 and TRBJ1-4, the full variable domain is DSGVTQTPKHLITATGQRVTLRCSPRSGDLSVYWYQQSLDQGLQFLIQYYNGEERAKGNILERFSAQQFPDLHSELNLSSLELGDSALYFCASSVDAGVYSEKLFFGSGTQLSVL.

A few counts support this clone. The chain combines TRBV19 with TRBJ2-7; a weak D match, TRBD1 (5 bases). The length of the CDR3 is 12 residues. Germline CDR1 is LNHDA and CDR2 is SQIVND (reference sequence). The V and J ends lost 8 bases and 2 bases respectively, with 10 bases between them. The CDR3 DNA is TGTGCCAGTCACACAGGAGCCTACGAGCAGTACTTC. This encodes CASHTGAYEQYF.

The CDR3 protein is CASSAAGFATNEKLFF. The CDR3 DNA follows: TGTGCCAGCAGTGCAGCAGGGTTCGCAACTAATGAAAAACTGTTTTTT. This chain joins TRBV25-1 and TRBJ1-4; maybe TRBD1 (5 bases). The germline V and J ends were trimmed by 4 bases and 0 bases, with 12 bases remaining between them. The CDR3 is 16 amino acids. The germline gives CDR1 MGHDK, CDR2 SYGVNS.

This clone was counted a few times. J is TRBJ2-7 and V is TRBV7-6; D gene uncertain. The V gene lost 4 bases and the J gene lost 2 bases, with 15 bases spanning the gap. Germline CDR1 and CDR2: SGHVS and FNYEAQ. The CDR3 extends over 15 amino acids. The CDR3 here is CASSSRGAVTYEQYF. The CDR3 nucleotides are TGTGCCAGCAGCTCCCGAGGTGCAGTTACCTACGAGCAGTACTTC.

The chain employs TRBV6-5 and TRBJ1-1; D not resolved. The CDR3 extends over 14 amino acids. Germline V lookup: CDR1 MNHEY, CDR2 SVGAGI. Trimming stripped 7 bases from V and 4 bases from J, with 16 bases between. CDR3 protein: CASKSGRLVTEAFF. Written as DNA, the CDR3 is TGTGCCAGCAAAAGTGGGCGGCTGGTCACTGAAGCTTTCTTT.

The chain joins TRBV19 to TRBJ1-1; D is unresolved. CDR1 LNHDA and CDR2 SQIVND come from the germline V gene (reference sequence). CDR3 length equals 18 residues. V was clipped by 3 bases and J by 5 bases, with 25 bases between them. CDR3 region: CASSINPRGLFGGTEAFF. CDR3 nucleotides: TGTGCCAGTAGTATTAACCCCAGAGGACTGTTTGGTGGGACTGAAGCTTTCTTT.

The CDR3 coding sequence is TGTGCCAGCAGCTTACATTATGGGACAGGGGGCAACAATGAGCAGTTCTTC. Amino acid sequence: CASSLHYGTGGNNEQFF. The chain carries TRBV7-3 and TRBJ2-1, with TRBD1 matching over 12 bases. The V segment lost 2 bases and the J segment 5 bases; nucleotides outside the gene matches: 7. CDR3 length: 17 amino acids. The V gene's germline CDR1 is SGHTA and CDR2 FQGTGA. Full variable domain (outside the CDR3, taken from reference TRBV7-3 and TRBJ2-1): GAGVSQTPSNKVTEKGKYVELRCDPISGHTALYWYRQSLGQGPEFLIYFQGTGAADDSGLPNDRFFAVRPEGSVSTLKIQRTERGDSAVYLCASSLHYGTGGNNEQFFGPGTRLTVL.

This clone was picked up one time. This chain joins TRBV4-3 and TRBJ2-7; possibly TRBD1 for D (6 bases). V lost 1 base and J lost 2, with 12 bases in between. CDR1 and CDR2 from the germline V gene are LGHNA and YSLEER. This CDR3 contains 15 residues. The CDR3 DNA reads as TGCGCCAGCAGCCAAGTACTGACAGGAGCCTACGAGCAGTACTTC. This sequence encodes CASSQVLTGAYEQYF.

This clone was observed a few times. The chain joins TRBV5-1 to TRBJ1-6, with TRBD1 as a possible D gene (6 bases). Germline V lookup: CDR1 SGHRS, CDR2 YFSETQ. The CDR3 has 17 residues. The germline V and J ends were trimmed by 6 bases and 0 bases, with 16 bases remaining between them. As DNA, the CDR3 is TGCGCCAGCACCAAAGGGGGATCTAGCTCCTATAATTCACCCCTCCACTTT. Residues: CASTKGGSSSYNSPLHF.

The genes are TRBV27 and TRBJ1-1; possible D gene TRBD1, 6 bases. From germline, CDR1 is MNHEY and CDR2 SMNVEV (reference sequence). The CDR3 is 16 residues long. Deletions cut 5 bases from V and 3 bases from J, with 19 bases between. The CDR3 protein is CASSNGQTLMDTEAFF. The CDR3 DNA sequence: TGTGCCAGCAGTAACGGACAGACTCTTATGGACACTGAAGCTTTCTTT.

This chain links TRBV18 with TRBJ2-7, with 8 bases fitting TRBD1. The CDR3 spans 15 residues. CDR1 KGHSH and CDR2 LQKENI come from the germline V gene. Germline trimming cut 5 bases from V and 2 bases from J; bases unmatched to any gene: 8. This CDR3 is CASSNDRGLAYEQYF. The CDR3 bases are TGTGCCAGCTCAAATGACAGGGGTTTAGCCTACGAGCAGTACTTC.